This TCR beta chain comes out of a study of CD8+CD57+ T cells in acquired aplastic anemia. Genomic DNA templated the TCR beta VDJ and CDR3 profiling. TCRdb itself ran the reads through MiXCR, one entry per CDR3 protein. The data hold under 200,000 distinct CDR3 sequences, with roughly 50% observed a single time. The CDR3 has 14 residues. The V end lost 3 bases, the J end lost 9 bases, and 18 bases lay between the germline ends. In germline, CDR1 is DFQATT, CDR2 SNEGSKA (reference sequence). The sequenced patients had an expansion of CD8+CD57+ cells seen by flow cytometry. This clonotype was observed at least ten times.

The chain joins TRBV20-1 to TRBJ2-1, with D maybe TRBD1 (6 bases). The source is a human donor with aplastic anemia. Input material: sorted CD4+, CD8+, or CD8+CD57+ T cells (not recorded which) from PBMCs. This CDR3 is CSASPGAGSPEQFF. The CDR3 coding sequence is TGCAGTGCTAGCCCAGGGGCAGGGTCGCCTGAGCAGTTCTTC.